This T cell receptor beta chain comes out of a study of radiotherapy plus CTLA-4 blockade in lung cancer. Using immunoSEQ multiplex PCR, the repertoire was profiled, and TCRdb retains in-frame clones only, with some absent. The table lists under 90,000 clones, roughly 78% of them singletons, with about an eighth in the top ten. The study gave focal radiation plus ipilimumab CTLA-4 blockade to patients with chemo-refractory metastatic non-small-cell lung cancer. Germline V gene lookup returns CDR1 LNHDA and CDR2 SQIVND (reference sequence). CDR3 size: 13 residues. V was shortened by 7 bases and J by 4 bases, with 13 bases between the two germline ends.

The genes are TRBV19 and TRBJ1-1; D unresolved. This receptor was taken from a human donor with non-small cell lung cancer that progressed on radiotherapy plus ipilimumab. The sample here was peripheral blood, taken from a patient treated with radiotherapy plus ipilimumab. The chain's CDR3 is CASTLVWGTEAFF. The CDR3 nucleotides are TGTGCCAGTACCCTCGTGTGGGGCACTGAAGCTTTCTTT.